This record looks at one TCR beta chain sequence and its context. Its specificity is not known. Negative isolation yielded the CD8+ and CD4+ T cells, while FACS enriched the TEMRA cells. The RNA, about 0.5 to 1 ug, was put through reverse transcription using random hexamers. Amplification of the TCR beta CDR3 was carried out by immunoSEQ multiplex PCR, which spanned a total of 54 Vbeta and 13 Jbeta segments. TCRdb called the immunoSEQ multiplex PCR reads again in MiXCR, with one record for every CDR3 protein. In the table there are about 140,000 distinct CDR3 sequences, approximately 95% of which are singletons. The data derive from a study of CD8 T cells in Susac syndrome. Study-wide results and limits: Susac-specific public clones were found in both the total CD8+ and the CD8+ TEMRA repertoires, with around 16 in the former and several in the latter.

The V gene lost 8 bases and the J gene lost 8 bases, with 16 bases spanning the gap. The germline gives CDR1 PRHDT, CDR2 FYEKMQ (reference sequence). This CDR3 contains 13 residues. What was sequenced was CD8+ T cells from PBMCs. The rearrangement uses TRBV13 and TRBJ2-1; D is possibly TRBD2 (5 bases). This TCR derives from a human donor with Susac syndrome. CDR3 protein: CASEIEGEDEQFF. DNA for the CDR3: TGTGCCAGCGAGATAGAGGGAGAGGATGAGCAGTTCTTC.